Listed here are 24 T cell receptor beta chains from one sample, sequenced in a study of T cells in tumors after PD-1 blockade. The table came from immunoSEQ multiplex PCR; TCRdb's copy has only in-frame clones and leaves some out. The sample records about 60,000 clones, roughly 70% being singletons. This specimen consisted of PBMCs, obtained after anti-PD-1 treatment. All receptors come from a human donor with basal cell carcinoma.

This chain connects TRBV7-9 to TRBJ1-4, with 7 bases matching TRBD1. The J segment lost 6 bases and the V segment lost 5 bases, leaving 6 bases of the junction unmatched. The CDR3 sequence is 14 residues long. The germline CDR1 and CDR2 sequences are SEHNR and FQNEAQ (reference sequence). The CDR3 DNA follows: TGTGCCAGCAGCCCGGGACAGTTCGATGAAAAACTGTTTTTT. This translates into CASSPGQFDEKLFF. The variable domain in full, completed from reference TRBV7-9 and TRBJ1-4, reads DTGVSQNPRHKITKRGQNVTFRCDPISEHNRLYWYRQTLGQGPEFLTYFQNEAQLEKSRLLSDRFSAERPKGSFSTLEIQRTEQGDSAMYLCASSPGQFDEKLFFGSGTQLSVL.

The chain carries TRBV5-1 and TRBJ2-1; the D is unclear. This CDR3 has 15 residues. Germline-derived CDR1 and CDR2 are SGHRS and YFSETQ. Deletions cut 0 bases from V and 4 bases from J, with 11 bases between. Here the CDR3 DNA reads TGCGCCAGCAGCTTGGGTCGCGATGTTTACAATGAGCAGTTCTTC. Its protein is CASSLGRDVYNEQFF. Complete variable domain (other parts from reference TRBV5-1 and TRBJ2-1): KAGVTQTPRYLIKTRGQQVTLSCSPISGHRSVSWYQQTPGQGLQFLFEYFSETQRNKGNFPGRFSGRQFSNSRSEMNVSTLELGDSALYLCASSLGRDVYNEQFFGPGTRLTVL.

The chain uses TRBV5-1 and TRBJ2-3; 7 bases align to TRBD2. Germline V CDR1 and CDR2: SGHRS, YFSETQ. CDR3 length: 16 residues. Germline trimming cut 0 bases from V and 0 bases from J; bases unmatched to any gene: 4. As DNA, the CDR3 is TGCGCCAGCAGCTTGGCGTCTAGCGGAAGCACAGATACGCAGTATTTT. Protein: CASSLASSGSTDTQYF.

This chain uses TRBV15 with TRBJ1-1; perhaps TRBD1 as D (6 bases). Trimming removed 0 bases at V and 4 bases at J, with 12 bases between. In germline, CDR1 is LNHNV, CDR2 YYDKDF (reference sequence). This CDR3 region has 15 residues. CDR3 DNA sequence: TGTGCCACCAGCAGAGATTCGGGGGGGGCCACTGAAGCTTTCTTT. The encoded protein is CATSRDSGGATEAFF.

V and J are TRBV10-2 and TRBJ1-2, with D possibly matching TRBD1 (5 bases). Per germline, CDR1 WSHSY and CDR2 SAAADI. The CDR3 spans 13 residues. V was clipped by 3 bases and J by 5 bases, with 10 bases between them. CDR3 protein: CASSDLGGYGYTF. Written as DNA, the CDR3 is TGCGCCAGCAGTGACCTCGGGGGATATGGCTACACCTTC.

The chain links TRBV6-5 to TRBJ2-1, with 15 bases matching TRBD2. The CDR3 loop spans 14 amino acids. Germline V CDR1 and CDR2: MNHEY, SVGAGI. The V gene end was trimmed by 8 bases and the J gene end by 7 bases; junction bases not matched to a gene: 3. This chain's CDR3 is CASEGLAGGNEQFF. DNA of the CDR3: TGTGCCAGCGAGGGACTAGCGGGGGGAAATGAGCAGTTCTTC.

Only a few counts were recorded for this clone. This chain uses TRBV11-3 with TRBJ1-1; D might be TRBD1 (6 bases). Germline V CDR1 and CDR2: SGHNT, YENEEA. The CDR3 length is 16 residues. Trimming took off 5 bases at V and 4 bases at J, with 20 bases between the two ends. DNA of the CDR3: TGTGCCAGCAGCCCACTCCGGGGGGGCCAGGGCACTGAAGCTTTCTTT. Its translation is CASSPLRGGQGTEAFF.

The J gene is TRBJ2-5, the V gene TRBV2, with D tentatively TRBD1 (5 bases). Between the trimmed V and J ends, which lost 3 bases and 3 bases, there was a span of 11 bases. The CDR3 has 14 amino acids. Germline CDR1 and CDR2: SNHLY and FYNNEI. The CDR3: CASSEPGREETQYF. In nucleotides, the CDR3 is TGTGCCAGCAGTGAGCCAGGGCGTGAAGAGACCCAGTACTTC.

The CDR3 sequence is CASRLLPGNTEAFF. CDR3 nucleotide sequence: TGTGCCAGCAGACTCCTTCCCGGGAACACTGAAGCTTTCTTT. The chain is built from TRBV6-5 and TRBJ1-1; no reliable D call. CDR1 and CDR2 (germline): MNHEY, SVGAGI. The CDR3 is made up of 14 amino acids. Trimming stripped 6 bases from V and 1 base from J, with 12 bases between.

The rearrangement joins TRBV18 to TRBJ2-7; 7 positions agree with TRBD1. The CDR3 covers 15 residues. V lost 3 bases and J lost 6; bases outside the gene matches: 11. Per germline, CDR1 KGHSH and CDR2 LQKENI. CDR3 bases: TGTGCCAGCTCACCGGAAGGGGGCAATCTTGCCGAGCAGTACTTC. Translating gives CASSPEGGNLAEQYF.

The table lists this clone with a count of one. The gene calls are TRBV3-1 (or the pseudogene TRBV3-2) and TRBJ2-7; 14 nucleotides align to TRBD2. The CDR3 consists of 15 residues. CDR1 and CDR2 from the germline V gene are LGHDT and YNNKEL (reference sequence). V lost 1 base, J lost 7 bases, and 3 bases stayed unmatched. The CDR3 DNA sequence: TGTGCCAGCAGCCAAGGACTAGCGGGGGGGAGGGAGCAGTACTTC. Protein product: CASSQGLAGGREQYF.

This clone was counted only a few times. CDR3 DNA: TGTGCCAGCAGTGAAGATGGCGGTGGGACAGGGTATGAAAAACTGTTTTTT. Translating gives CASSEDGGGTGYEKLFF. This sequence joins TRBV6-1 and TRBJ1-4, with TRBD1 identical over 9 bases. Germline trimming cut 1 base from V and 6 bases from J; bases unmatched to any gene: 9. Germline assignment: CDR1 MNHNS and CDR2 SASEGT. The CDR3 runs to 17 residues.

The V call is TRBV27, the J call TRBJ1-1; possibly TRBD1 for D (5 bases). Germline V gives CDR1 MNHEY, CDR2 SMNVEV (reference sequence). With 9 bases removed from V and 6 bases from J, the gap between germline ends came to 20 bases. This CDR3 is built from 14 residues. CDR3: CASTDELGGSEAFF. Here the CDR3 DNA reads TGTGCCAGTACTGACGAACTCGGGGGTTCTGAAGCTTTCTTT.

V is TRBV5-1 and J is TRBJ1-2, with no clear D. The germline gives CDR1 SGHRS, CDR2 YFSETQ. This CDR3 is 14 amino acids long. The V end was cut by 0 bases, the J end by 5 bases, with 11 bases between. The CDR3 loop reads CASSLEGGGYGYTF. CDR3 DNA: TGCGCCAGCAGCTTGGAGGGAGGCGGATATGGCTACACCTTC.

The V gene is TRBV6-1, the J gene TRBJ2-7, with 8 bases aligning to TRBD2. The CDR3 extends over 15 amino acids. V trimming: 1 base; J trimming: 3 bases; junction bases outside the gene matches: 5. The germline V gene has CDR1 MNHNS and CDR2 SASEGT. CDR3 DNA sequence: TGTGCCAGCAGTGAAGGAACGGGGGGGGGCTACGAGCAGTACTTC. This gives the protein CASSEGTGGGYEQYF.

The chain combines TRBV14 with TRBJ2-5, with D maybe TRBD2 (6 bases). Germline V CDR1 and CDR2: SGHDN, FVKESK. The V end lost 2 bases, the J end lost 7 bases, and 11 bases lay between the germline ends. The CDR3 has 13 residues. The DNA of the CDR3 is TGTGCCAGCAGCCAACGGGAGTCGGGGACCCAGTACTTC. This sequence encodes CASSQRESGTQYF.

The chain uses TRBV19 and TRBJ1-6; TRBD1 agrees at 10 bases. Per germline, CDR1 LNHDA and CDR2 SQIVND (reference sequence). The CDR3 is 15 amino acids. Germline trimming cut 4 bases from V and 7 bases from J; bases unmatched to any gene: 4. As DNA, the CDR3 is TGTGCCAGTAGTACACAGACAGGGGGCAATTCACCCCTCCACTTT. Amino acid sequence: CASSTQTGGNSPLHF.

The chain uses TRBV2 and TRBJ2-2, with a possible D match to TRBD1 (5 bases). There are 17 residues in the CDR3. Germline CDR1 is SNHLY and CDR2 is FYNNEI. V was cut by 0 bases and J by 3 bases, with 14 bases left in between. The CDR3 DNA reads as TGTGCCAGCAGTGAAGCGAGGAAGGGGTGGTACACCGGGGAGCTGTTTTTT. Its translation is CASSEARKGWYTGELFF.

The chain couples TRBV7-8 to TRBJ2-1; 10 nucleotides agree with TRBD1. With 3 bases clipped from V and 5 bases from J, the junction kept 10 bases outside the gene matches. Germline V gives CDR1 SGHVS, CDR2 FQNEAQ. The length of the CDR3 is 17 residues. The DNA for the CDR3 is TGTGCCAGCAGCTTGCTGACAGGGGGCGTAAAGAACAATGAGCAGTTCTTC. It is translated as CASSLLTGGVKNNEQFF.

The chain uses TRBV5-1 and TRBJ2-1; 15 bases are shared with TRBD2. Germline V gene sequence: CDR1 SGHRS, CDR2 YFSETQ. The CDR3 covers 14 residues. Unmatched junction bases numbered 3, after V lost 4 bases and J lost 10 bases. DNA of the CDR3: TGCGCCAGCAGCCCTGGACTAGCGGGGGGGGAGCAGTTCTTC. Translated, it gives CASSPGLAGGEQFF.

This chain uses TRBV7-2 with TRBJ1-1; D is perhaps TRBD1 (5 bases). The V and J ends lost 5 bases and 0 bases respectively, with 16 bases between them. Germline V lookup: CDR1 SGHTA, CDR2 FQGNSA. The CDR3 covers 16 residues. The CDR3 region is CASSPHGGNMNTEAFF. The DNA of the CDR3 is TGTGCCAGCAGCCCACACGGGGGTAACATGAACACTGAAGCTTTCTTT.

V usage is TRBV6-1 and J usage is TRBJ1-5, with D unresolved. The V and J ends lost 0 bases and 0 bases respectively, with 12 bases between them. Germline V CDR1 and CDR2: MNHNS, SASEGT. The CDR3 runs to 17 residues. The CDR3 bases are TGTGCCAGCAGTGAAGCCTCCCGGGGATATAGCAATCAGCCCCAGCATTTT. Translation gives CASSEASRGYSNQPQHF.

The chain couples TRBV5-4 to TRBJ1-1; D is perhaps TRBD1 (5 bases). The CDR3 has 12 amino acids. Trimming pared 6 bases from V and 4 bases from J, leaving 10 bases between. Germline lookup yields CDR1 SGHNT and CDR2 YYREEE (reference sequence). The CDR3 sequence: CASTPGGTEAFF. CDR3 nucleotide sequence: TGTGCCAGCACCCCGGGGGGCACTGAAGCTTTCTTT.

The chain carries TRBV30 and TRBJ1-1, with TRBD1 identical over 7 bases. The germline V gene encodes CDR1 GTSNPN and CDR2 SVGIG (reference sequence). Germline trimming cut 3 bases from V and 4 bases from J; bases unmatched to any gene: 8. This CDR3 spans 14 amino acids. CDR3 amino acids: CAWRPRGYSTEAFF. In DNA form, the CDR3 reads TGTGCCTGGAGGCCCAGGGGGTACAGCACTGAAGCTTTCTTT.